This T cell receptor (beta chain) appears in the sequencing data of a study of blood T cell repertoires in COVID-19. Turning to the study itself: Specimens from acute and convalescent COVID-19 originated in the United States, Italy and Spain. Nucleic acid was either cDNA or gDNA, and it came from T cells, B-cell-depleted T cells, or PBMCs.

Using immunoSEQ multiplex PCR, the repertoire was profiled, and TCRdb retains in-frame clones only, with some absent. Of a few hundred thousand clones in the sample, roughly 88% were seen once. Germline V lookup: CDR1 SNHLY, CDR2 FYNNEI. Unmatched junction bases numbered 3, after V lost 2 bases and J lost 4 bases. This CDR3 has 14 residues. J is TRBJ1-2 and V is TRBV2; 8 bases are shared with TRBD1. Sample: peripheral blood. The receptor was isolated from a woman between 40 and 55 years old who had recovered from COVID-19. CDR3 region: CASSEMTGAYGYTF. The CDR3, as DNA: TGTGCCAGCAGTGAAATGACAGGGGCCTATGGCTACACCTTC.